This entry features one TCR beta chain sequence. Its antigen remains unidentified. This record belongs to a study of T cells after posttransplantation cyclophosphamide. Study-level points and caveats: Blood and skin or GI T cell repertoires showed limited TRB overlap. Recipient CMV seropositivity and CMV reactivation strongly tracked TRB clonality. Donor CD8+ memory clones often dominated recipient blood repertoires at later times.

Cells defined as naive were viable CD3+CD4+ or CD3+CD8+ and CCR7+CD45RA+CD45RO-CD95-CD27+CD28+. Peripheral blood was collected from the related graft donor on the marrow donation day. The CDR3 length is 10 residues. Method: immunoSEQ multiplex PCR; TCRdb's copy keeps in-frame clones and lacks some. The sample has approximately 30,000 clones, about 89% seen once. Sequencing was carried out using naive CD4+ T cells sorted from PBMCs. This receptor was taken from a woman aged 60-75 years in good health, CMV-negative, and a related stem cell transplant donor. The V gene is TRBV21-1, the J gene TRBJ2-3; the tabulated D call, TRBD2, remains unverified against the DNA. TRBV21-1 is a listed pseudogene. CDR3 sequence (DNA): TGTGCCAGCCTACCTAATACGCAGTATTTT. Its protein is CASLPNTQYF.